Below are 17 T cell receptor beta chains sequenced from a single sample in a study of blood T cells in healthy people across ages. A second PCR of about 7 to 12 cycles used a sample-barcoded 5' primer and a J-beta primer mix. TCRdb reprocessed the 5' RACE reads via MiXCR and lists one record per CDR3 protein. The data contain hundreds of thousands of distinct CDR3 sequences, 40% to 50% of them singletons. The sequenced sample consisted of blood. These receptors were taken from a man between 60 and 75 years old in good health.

The CDR3 DNA reads TGTGCCAGCCAGAGGACAGGGGCTCAGCCCCAGCATTTT. Translating gives CASQRTGAQPQHF. The chain joins TRBV6-6 to TRBJ1-5, with 9 bases matching TRBD1. Germline lookup yields CDR1 MNHNY and CDR2 SVGAGI (reference sequence). CDR3 length: 13 residues. The V and J ends lost 8 bases and 6 bases, in that order; junction bases with no gene match: 5.

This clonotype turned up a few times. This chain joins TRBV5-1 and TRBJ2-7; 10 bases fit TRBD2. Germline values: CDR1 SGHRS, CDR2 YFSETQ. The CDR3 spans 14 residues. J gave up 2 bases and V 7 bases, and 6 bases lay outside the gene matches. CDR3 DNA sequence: TGCGCCAGCGGACCTAGCGGGGGACCCTACGAGCAGTACTTC. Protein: CASGPSGGPYEQYF.

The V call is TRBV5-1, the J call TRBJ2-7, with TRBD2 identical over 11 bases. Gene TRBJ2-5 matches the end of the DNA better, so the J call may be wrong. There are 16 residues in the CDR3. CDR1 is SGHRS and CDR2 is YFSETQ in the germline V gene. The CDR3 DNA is TGCGCCAGCAGCTTGGATAGCGGGGGGGCCTCGGAGACCCAGTACTTC. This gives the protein CASSLDSGGASETQYF.

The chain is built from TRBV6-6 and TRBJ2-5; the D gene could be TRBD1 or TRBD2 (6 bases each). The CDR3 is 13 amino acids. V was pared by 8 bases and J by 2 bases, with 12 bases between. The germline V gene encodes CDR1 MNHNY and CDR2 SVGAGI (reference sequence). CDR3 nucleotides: TGTGCCAGCGGAGGGGGGATACAAGAGACCCAGTACTTC. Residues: CASGGGIQETQYF.

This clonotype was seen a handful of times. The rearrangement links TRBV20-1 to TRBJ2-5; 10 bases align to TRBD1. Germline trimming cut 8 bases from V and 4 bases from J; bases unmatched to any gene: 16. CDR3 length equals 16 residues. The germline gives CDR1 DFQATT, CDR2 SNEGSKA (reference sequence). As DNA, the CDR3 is TGCAGTCCCTACCCCAGGACAGGGGGAATAGGAGAGACCCAGTACTTC. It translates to CSPYPRTGGIGETQYF.

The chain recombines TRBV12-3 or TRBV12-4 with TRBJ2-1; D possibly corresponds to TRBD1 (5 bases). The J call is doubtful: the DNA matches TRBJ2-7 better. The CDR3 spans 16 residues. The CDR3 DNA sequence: TGTGCCAGCAGTTTAGCGCGTCAGGGTAACTACAATGAGCAGTACTTC. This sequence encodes CASSLARQGNYNEQYF.

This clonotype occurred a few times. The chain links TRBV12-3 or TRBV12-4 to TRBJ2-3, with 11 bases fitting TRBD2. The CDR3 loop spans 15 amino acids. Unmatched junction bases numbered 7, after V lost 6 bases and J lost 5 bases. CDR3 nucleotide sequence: TGTGCCAGCAGACGTCTAGCGGGGGGATTAGATACGCAGTATTTT. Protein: CASRRLAGGLDTQYF.

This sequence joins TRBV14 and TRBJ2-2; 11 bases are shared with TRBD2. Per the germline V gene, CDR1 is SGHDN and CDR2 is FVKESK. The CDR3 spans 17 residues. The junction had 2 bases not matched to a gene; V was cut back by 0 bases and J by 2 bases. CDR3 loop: CASSQDRLAGNTGELFF. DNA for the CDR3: TGTGCCAGCAGCCAAGATCGACTAGCGGGAAACACCGGGGAGCTGTTTTTT.

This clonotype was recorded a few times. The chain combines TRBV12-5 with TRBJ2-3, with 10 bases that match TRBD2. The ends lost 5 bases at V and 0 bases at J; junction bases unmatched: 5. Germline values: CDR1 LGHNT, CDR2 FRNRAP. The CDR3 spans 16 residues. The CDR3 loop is CASGLSGGPSTDTQYF. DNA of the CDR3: TGTGCTAGTGGTCTTAGCGGGGGGCCTAGCACAGATACGCAGTATTTT.

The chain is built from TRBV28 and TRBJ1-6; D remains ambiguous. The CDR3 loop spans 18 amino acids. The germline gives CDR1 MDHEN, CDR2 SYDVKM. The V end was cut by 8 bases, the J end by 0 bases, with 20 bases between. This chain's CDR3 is CASGLSVGLGSYNSPLHF. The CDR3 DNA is TGTGCCAGCGGCCTTTCCGTCGGGCTGGGCTCCTATAATTCACCCCTCCACTTT.

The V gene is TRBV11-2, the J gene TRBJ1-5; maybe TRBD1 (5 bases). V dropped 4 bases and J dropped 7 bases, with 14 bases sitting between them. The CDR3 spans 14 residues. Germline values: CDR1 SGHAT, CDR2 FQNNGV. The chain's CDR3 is CASSSDTQIQPQHF. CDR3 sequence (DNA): TGTGCCAGCAGCTCGGACACCCAAATACAGCCCCAGCATTTT.

The CDR3 region has the DNA TGTGCCAGCAGTGAAACGGCCGGGACAGGGAGCGAGCAGTACTTC. It encodes CASSETAGTGSEQYF. The chain couples TRBV2 to TRBJ2-5; the match to TRBD1 covers 9 bases. The assigned J gene may be wrong: the sequence end matches TRBJ2-7 better. Germline CDR1 is SNHLY and CDR2 is FYNNEI. The CDR3 consists of 15 residues.

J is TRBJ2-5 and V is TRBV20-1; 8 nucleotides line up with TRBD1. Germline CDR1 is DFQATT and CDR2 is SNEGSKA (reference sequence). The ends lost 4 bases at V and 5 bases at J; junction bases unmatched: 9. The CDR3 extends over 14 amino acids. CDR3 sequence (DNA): TGCAGTGCTAAGGCCAGGGGGCATAGCGAGACCCAGTACTTC. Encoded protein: CSAKARGHSETQYF.

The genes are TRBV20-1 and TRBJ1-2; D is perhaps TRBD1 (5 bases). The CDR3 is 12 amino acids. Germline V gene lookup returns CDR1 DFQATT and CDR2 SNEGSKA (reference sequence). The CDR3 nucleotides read TGCAGCGGGGGGGGGTGGAACTATGGCTACACCTTC. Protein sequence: CSGGGWNYGYTF.

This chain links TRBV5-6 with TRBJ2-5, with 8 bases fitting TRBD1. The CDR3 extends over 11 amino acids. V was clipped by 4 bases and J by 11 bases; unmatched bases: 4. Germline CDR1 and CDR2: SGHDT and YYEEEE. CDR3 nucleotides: TGTGCCAGCAGCGGGGGACAGGAGCAGTACTTC. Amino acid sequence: CASSGGQEQYF.

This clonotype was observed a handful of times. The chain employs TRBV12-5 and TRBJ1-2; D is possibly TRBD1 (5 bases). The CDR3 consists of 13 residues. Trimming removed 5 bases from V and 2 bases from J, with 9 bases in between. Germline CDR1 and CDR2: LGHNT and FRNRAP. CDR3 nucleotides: TGTGCTAGTGGTCCACAGGAGAACTATGGCTACACCTTC. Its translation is CASGPQENYGYTF.

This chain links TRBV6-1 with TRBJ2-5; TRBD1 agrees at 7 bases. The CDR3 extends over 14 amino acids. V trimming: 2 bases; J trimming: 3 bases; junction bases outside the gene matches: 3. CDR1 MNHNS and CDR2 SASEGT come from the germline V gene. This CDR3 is CASSEPGQKETQYF. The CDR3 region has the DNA TGTGCCAGCAGTGAACCGGGACAGAAAGAGACCCAGTACTTC.